The source of this T cell receptor beta chain is a study of identical twins. Germline V lookup: CDR1 KGHSH, CDR2 LQKENI. Trimming shortened V by 2 bases and J by 6 bases, and 10 bases separated the two germline ends. This CDR3 has 13 amino acids. This clonotype was detected only a few times. MiXCR, run by TCRdb on the 5' RACE reads, gives a single entry per CDR3 protein. The sample holds 350,000 to 400,000 distinct CDR3 sequences, roughly 10% seen once. The genes are TRBV18 and TRBJ1-2; the D gene is possibly TRBD1 (6 bases). The sequenced material came from naive T cells sorted from blood. This TCR was recovered from a woman aged 50 to 60 in good health. CDR3 coding DNA: TGTGCCAGCTCACCAGTGGACAGAGATGGCTACACCTTC. Encoded protein: CASSPVDRDGYTF.